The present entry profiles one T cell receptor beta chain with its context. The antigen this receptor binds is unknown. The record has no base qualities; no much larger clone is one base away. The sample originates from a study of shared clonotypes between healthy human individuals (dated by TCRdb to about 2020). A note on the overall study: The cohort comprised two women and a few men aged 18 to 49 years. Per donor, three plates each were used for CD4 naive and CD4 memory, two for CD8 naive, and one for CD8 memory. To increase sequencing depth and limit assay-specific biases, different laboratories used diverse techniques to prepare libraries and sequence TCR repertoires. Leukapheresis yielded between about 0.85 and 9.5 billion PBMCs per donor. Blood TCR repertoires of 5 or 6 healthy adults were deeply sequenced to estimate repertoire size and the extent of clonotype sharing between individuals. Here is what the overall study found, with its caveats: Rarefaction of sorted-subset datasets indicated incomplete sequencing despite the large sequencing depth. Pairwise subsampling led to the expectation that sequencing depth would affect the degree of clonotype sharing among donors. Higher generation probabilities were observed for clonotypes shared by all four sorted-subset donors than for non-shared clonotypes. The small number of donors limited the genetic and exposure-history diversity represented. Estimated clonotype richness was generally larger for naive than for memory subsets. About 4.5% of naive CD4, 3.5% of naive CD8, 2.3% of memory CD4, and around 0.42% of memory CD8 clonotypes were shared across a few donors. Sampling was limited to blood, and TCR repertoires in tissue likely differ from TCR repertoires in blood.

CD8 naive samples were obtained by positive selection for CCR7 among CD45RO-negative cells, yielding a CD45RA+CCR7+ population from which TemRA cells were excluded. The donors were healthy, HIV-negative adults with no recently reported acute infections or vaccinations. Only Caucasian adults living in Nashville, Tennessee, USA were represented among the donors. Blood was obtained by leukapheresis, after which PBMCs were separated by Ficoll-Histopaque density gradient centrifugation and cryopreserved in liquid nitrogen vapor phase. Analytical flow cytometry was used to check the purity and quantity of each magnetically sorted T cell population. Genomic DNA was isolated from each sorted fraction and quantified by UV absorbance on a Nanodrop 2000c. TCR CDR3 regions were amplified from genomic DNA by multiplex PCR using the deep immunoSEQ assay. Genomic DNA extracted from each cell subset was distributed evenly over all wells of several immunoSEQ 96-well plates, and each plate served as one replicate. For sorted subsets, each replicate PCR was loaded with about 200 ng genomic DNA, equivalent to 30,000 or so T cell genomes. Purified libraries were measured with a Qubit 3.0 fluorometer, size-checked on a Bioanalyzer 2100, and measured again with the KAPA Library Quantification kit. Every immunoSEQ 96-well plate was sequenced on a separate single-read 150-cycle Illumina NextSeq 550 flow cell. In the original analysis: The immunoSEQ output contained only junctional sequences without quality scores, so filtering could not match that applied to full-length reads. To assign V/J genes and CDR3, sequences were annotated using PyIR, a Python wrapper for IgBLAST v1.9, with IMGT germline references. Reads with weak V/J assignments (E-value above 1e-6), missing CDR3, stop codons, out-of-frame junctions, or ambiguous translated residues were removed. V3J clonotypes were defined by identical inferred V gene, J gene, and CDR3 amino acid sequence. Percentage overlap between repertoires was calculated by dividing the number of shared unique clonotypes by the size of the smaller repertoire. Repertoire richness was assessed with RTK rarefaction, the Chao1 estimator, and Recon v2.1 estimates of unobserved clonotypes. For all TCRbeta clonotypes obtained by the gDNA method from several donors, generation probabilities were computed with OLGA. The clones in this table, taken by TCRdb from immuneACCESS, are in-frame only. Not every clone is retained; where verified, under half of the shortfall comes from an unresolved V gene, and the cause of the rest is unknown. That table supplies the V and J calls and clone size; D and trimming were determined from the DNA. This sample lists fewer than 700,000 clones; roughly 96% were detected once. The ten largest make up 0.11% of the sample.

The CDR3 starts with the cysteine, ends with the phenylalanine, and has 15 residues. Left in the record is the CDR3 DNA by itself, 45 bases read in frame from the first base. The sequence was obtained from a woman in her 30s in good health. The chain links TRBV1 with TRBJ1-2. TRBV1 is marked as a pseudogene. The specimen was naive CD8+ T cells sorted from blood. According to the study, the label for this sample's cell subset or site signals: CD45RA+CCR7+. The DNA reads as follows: TGCACCAGCAGCCAAGTGGGCAGGCCGGGCTATGGCTACACCTTC. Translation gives CTSSQVGRPGYGYTF.